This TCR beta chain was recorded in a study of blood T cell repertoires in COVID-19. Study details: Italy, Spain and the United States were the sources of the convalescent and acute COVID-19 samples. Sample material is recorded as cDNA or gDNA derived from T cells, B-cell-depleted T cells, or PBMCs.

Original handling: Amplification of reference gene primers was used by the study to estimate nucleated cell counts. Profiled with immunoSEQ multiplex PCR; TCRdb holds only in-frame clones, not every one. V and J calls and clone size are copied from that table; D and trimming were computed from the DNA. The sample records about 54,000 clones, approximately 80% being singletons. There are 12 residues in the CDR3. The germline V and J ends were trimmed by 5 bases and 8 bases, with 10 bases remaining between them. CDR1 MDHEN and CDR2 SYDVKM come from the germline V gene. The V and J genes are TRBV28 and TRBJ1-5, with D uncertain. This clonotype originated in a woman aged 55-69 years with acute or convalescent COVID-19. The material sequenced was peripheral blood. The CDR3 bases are TGTGCCAGCAGTACGGAGGTTAAGCCCCAGCATTTT. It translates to CASSTEVKPQHF.